Listed below are T cell receptor beta chains from one sample, sequenced in a study of T cell repertoires in cytomegalovirus infection. TCRdb reprocessed the reads via MiXCR and lists one record per CDR3 protein. This sample carries 200,000 or so distinct CDR3 sequences, 28% of them seen once, and the ten largest clones take about 31%. The sequencing sample was made of PBMCs. These receptors were obtained from a human donor in good health (CMV status not recorded). Some clones in this sample may be carry-over from other donors' samples. CDR3s include the opening cysteine and the closing phenylalanine or tryptophan. The order of the fields is D gene, clone size, J gene, V gene, CDR3 protein, CDR3 DNA. The D gene is left open where the match is weak. Size is omitted from some rows. Given values are once, few, many or a class for expanded clones.

TRBD1 . TRBJ2-2 TRBV14 CASSQALSGQWNTGELFF TGTGCCAGCAGCCAAGCTCTATCGGGACAGTGGAACACCGGGGAGCTGTTTTTT
. many TRBJ2-7 TRBV12-3/TRBV12-4 CASSLDRAYEQYF TGTGCCAGCAGTTTAGACAGGGCCTACGAGCAGTACTTC
. . TRBJ1-5 TRBV2 CASSEKADGQPQHF TGTGCCAGCAGTGAAAAGGCCGACGGTCAGCCCCAGCATTTT
. few TRBJ1-1 TRBV20-1 CSAPSRTEITEAFF TGCAGTGCCCCCAGCCGGACGGAGATTACTGAAGCTTTCTTT
TRBD1 few TRBJ2-7 TRBV11-2 CASSLDSRTGFPYEQYF TGTGCCAGCAGCTTAGATTCCCGGACAGGATTTCCCTACGAGCAGTACTTC
TRBD2 many TRBJ2-7 TRBV7-2 CASSSRTSGGRYEQYF TGTGCCAGCAGCTCCCGGACTAGCGGGGGGCGCTACGAGCAGTACTTC
TRBD1 few TRBJ1-2 TRBV4-1 CASSQEGGREDYGYTF TGTGCCAGCAGCCAAGAAGGGGGCAGGGAAGACTATGGCTACACCTTC
TRBD1 . TRBJ2-3 TRBV7-6 CASSLTPPGTGHTDTQYF TGTGCCAGCAGCTTAACCCCACCCGGGACAGGACACACAGATACGCAGTATTTT
TRBD2 . TRBJ2-1 TRBV6-5 CASSYTGVAGGSYNEQFF TGTGCCAGCAGTTACACGGGGGTAGCGGGGGGGTCCTACAATGAGCAGTTCTTC
. . TRBJ2-5 TRBV7-2 CASSLEAAMAQETQYF TGTGCCAGCAGCTTAGAGGCAGCGATGGCACAAGAGACCCAGTACTTC